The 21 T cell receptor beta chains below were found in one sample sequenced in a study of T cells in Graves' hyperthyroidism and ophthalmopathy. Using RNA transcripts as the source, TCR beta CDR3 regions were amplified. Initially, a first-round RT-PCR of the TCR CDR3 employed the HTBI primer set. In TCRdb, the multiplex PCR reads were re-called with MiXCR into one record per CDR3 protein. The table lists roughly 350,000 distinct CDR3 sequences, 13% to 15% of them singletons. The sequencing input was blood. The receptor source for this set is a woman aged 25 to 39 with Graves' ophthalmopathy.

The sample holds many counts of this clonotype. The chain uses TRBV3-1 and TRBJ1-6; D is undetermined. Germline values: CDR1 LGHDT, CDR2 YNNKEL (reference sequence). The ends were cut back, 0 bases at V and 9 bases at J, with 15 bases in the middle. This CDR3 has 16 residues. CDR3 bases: TGTGCCAGCAGCCAAGATCTCCCGGGGTTAGGTTCACCCCTCCACTTT. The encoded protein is CASSQDLPGLGSPLHF.

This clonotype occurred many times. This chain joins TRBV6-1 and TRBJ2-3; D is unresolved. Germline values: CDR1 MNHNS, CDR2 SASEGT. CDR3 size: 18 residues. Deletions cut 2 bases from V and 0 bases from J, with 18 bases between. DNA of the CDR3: TGTGCCAGCAGTGAATTCAGGACCGACCTCGGTAGCACAGATACGCAGTATTTT. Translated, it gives CASSEFRTDLGSTDTQYF.

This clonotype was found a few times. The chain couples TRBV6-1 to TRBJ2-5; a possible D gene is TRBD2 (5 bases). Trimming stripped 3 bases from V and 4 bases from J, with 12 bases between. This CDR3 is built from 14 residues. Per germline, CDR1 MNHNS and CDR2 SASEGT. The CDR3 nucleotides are TGTGCCAGCAGTGAGTTTTCAGGAGGAGAGACCCAGTACTTC. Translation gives CASSEFSGGETQYF.

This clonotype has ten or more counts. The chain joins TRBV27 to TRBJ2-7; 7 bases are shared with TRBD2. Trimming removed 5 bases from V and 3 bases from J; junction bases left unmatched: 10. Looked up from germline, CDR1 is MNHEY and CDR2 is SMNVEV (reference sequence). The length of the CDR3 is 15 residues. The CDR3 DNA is TGTGCCAGCAGTATCGGGACTACCCTAGGCTACGAGCAGTACTTC. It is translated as CASSIGTTLGYEQYF.

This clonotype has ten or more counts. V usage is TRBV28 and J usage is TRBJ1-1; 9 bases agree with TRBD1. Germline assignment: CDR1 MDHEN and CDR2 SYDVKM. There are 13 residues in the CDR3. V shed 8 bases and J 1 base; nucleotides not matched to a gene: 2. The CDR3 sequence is CASLTGGNTEAFF. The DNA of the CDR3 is TGTGCCAGCCTGACAGGGGGGAACACTGAAGCTTTCTTT.

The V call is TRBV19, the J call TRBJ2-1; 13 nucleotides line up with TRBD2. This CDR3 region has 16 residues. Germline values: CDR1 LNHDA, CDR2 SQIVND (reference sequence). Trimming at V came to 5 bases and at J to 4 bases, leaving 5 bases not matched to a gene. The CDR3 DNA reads TGTGCCAGTAGTGCCGGGACTAGCGGGGTTTACAATGAGCAGTTCTTC. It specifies CASSAGTSGVYNEQFF. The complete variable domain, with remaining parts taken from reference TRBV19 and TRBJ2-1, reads DGGITQSPKYLFRKEGQNVTLSCEQNLNHDAMYWYRQDPGQGLRLIYYSQIVNDFQKGDIAEGYSVSREKKESFPLTVTSAQKNPTAFYLCASSAGTSGVYNEQFFGPGTRLTVL.

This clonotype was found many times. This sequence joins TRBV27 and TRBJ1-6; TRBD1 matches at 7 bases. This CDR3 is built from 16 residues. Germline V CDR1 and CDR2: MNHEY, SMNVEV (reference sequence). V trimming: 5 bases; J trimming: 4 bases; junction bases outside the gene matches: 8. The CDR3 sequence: CASSKGQLLYNSPLHF. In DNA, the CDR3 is TGTGCCAGCAGTAAGGGACAGTTACTTTATAATTCACCCCTCCACTTT.

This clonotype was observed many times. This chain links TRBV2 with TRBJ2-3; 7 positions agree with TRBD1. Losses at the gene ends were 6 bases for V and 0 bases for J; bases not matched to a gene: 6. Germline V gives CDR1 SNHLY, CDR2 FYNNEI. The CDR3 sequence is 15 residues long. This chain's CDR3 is CASSTDRVSTDTQYF. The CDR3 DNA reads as TGTGCCAGCAGCACTGACAGGGTGAGCACAGATACGCAGTATTTT.

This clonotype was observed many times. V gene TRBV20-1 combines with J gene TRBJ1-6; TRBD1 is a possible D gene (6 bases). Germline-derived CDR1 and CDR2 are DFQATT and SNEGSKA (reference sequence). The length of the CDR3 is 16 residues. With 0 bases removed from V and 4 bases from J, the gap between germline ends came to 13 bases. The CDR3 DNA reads TGCAGTGCTAGAGACGTAGGGGGGGCTTATAATTCACCCCTCCACTTT. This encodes CSARDVGGAYNSPLHF.

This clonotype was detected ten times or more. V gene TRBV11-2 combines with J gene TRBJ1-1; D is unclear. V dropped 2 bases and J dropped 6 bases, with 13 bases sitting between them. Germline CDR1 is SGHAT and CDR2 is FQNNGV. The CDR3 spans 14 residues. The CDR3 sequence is CASSLREPSSEAFF. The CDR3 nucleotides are TGTGCCAGCAGCTTAAGGGAGCCGTCGTCTGAAGCTTTCTTT.

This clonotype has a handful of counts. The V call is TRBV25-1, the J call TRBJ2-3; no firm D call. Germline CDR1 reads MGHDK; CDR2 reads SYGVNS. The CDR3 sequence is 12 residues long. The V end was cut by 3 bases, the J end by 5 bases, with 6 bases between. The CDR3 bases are TGTGCCAGCAGTGACATACGAGATACGCAGTATTTT. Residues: CASSDIRDTQYF.

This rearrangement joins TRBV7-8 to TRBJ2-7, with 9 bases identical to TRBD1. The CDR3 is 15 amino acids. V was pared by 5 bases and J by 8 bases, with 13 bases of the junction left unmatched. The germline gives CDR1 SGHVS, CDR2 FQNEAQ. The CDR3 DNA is TGTGCCAGCAGCGACGGGACAGGGAGTCCTATCAAGCAGTACTTC. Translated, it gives CASSDGTGSPIKQYF.

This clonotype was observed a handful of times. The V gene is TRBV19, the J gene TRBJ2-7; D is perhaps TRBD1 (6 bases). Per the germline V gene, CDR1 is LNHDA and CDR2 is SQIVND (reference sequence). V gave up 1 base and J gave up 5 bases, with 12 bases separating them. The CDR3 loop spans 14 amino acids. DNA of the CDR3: TGTGCCAGTAGTATAGTCACAGGGATCCACGAGCAGTACTTC. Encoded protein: CASSIVTGIHEQYF.

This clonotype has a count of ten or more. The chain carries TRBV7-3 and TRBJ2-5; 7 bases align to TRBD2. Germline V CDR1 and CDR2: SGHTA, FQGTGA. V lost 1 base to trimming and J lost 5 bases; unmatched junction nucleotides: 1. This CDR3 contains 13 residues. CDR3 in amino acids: CASSLMGGETQYF. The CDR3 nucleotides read TGTGCCAGCAGCTTAATGGGAGGGGAGACCCAGTACTTC. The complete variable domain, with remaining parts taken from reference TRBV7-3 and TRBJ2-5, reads GAGVSQTPSNKVTEKGKYVELRCDPISGHTALYWYRQSLGQGPEFLIYFQGTGAADDSGLPNDRFFAVRPEGSVSTLKIQRTERGDSAVYLCASSLMGGETQYFGPGTRLLVL.

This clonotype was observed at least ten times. Here the CDR3 DNA reads TGTGCCAGCAGAGGACAGGGATCGACAGATACGCAGTATTTT. Its protein product is CASRGQGSTDTQYF. The chain couples TRBV5-6 to TRBJ2-3; 8 nucleotides match TRBD1. J gave up 3 bases and V 5 bases, and 5 bases lay outside the gene matches. The CDR3 length is 14 residues. Germline values: CDR1 SGHDT, CDR2 YYEEEE.

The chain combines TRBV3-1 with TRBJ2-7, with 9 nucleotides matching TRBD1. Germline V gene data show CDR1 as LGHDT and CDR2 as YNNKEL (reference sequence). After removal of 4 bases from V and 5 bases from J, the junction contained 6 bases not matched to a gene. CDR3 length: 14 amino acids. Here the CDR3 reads CASSPGTGTHEQYF. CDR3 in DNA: TGTGCCAGCAGCCCGGGGACAGGGACCCACGAGCAGTACTTC.

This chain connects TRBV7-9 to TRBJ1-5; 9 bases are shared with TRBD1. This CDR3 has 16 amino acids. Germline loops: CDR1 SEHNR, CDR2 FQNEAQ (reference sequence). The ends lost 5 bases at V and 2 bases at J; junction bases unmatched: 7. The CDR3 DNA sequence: TGTGCCAGCAGCCCCGGGACAGGGATGGGCAATCAGCCCCAGCATTTT. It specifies CASSPGTGMGNQPQHF.

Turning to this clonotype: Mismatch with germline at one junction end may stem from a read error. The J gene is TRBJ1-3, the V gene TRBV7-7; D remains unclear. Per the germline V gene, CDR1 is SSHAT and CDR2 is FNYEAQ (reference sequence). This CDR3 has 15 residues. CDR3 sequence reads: CASSLAKGSGNTIYF. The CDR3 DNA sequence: TGTGCTAGCAGCTTAGCGAAGGGCTCTGGAAACACCATATATTTT.

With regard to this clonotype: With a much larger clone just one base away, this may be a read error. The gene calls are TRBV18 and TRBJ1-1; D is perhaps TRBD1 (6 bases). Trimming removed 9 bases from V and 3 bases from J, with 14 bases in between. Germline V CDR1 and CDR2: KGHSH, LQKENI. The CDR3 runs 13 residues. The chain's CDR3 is CASTGWVDTEAFF. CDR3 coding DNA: TGTGCCAGTACAGGGTGGGTGGACACTGAAGCTTTCTTT. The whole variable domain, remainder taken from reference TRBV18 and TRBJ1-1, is NAGVMQNPRHLVRRRGQEARLRCSPMKGHSHVYWYRQLPEEGLKFMVYLQKENIIDESGMPKERFSAEFPKEGPSILRIQQVVRGDSAAYFCASTGWVDTEAFFGQGTRLTVV.

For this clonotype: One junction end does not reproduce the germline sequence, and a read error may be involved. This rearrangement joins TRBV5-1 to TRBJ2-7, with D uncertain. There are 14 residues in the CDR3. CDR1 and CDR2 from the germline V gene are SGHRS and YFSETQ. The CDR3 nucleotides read TGCGTCAGCAGCTTTACACGGAGCTCCTACGAGCAGTACTTC. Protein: CVSSFTRSSYEQYF.

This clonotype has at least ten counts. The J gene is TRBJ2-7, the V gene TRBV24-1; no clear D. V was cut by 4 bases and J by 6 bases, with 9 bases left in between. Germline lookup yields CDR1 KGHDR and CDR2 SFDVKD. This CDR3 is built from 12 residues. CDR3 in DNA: TGTGCCACCAGTGACTCCACATTCGAGCAGTACTTC. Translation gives CATSDSTFEQYF.